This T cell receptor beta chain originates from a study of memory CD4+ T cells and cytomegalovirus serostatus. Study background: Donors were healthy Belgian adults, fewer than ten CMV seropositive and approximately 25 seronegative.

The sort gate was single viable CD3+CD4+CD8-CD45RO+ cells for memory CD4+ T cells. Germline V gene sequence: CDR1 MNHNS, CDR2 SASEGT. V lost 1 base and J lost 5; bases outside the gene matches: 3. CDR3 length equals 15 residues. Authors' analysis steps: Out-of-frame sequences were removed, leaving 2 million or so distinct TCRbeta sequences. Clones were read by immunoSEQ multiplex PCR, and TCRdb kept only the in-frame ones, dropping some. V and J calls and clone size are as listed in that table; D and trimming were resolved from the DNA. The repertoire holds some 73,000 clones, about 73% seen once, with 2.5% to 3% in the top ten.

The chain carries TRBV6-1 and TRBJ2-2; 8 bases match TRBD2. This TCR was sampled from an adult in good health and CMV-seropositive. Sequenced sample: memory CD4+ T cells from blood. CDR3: CASSEVASGTGELFF. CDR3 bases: TGTGCCAGCAGTGAAGTGGCTAGCGGGACCGGGGAGCTGTTTTTT.